The 6 T cell receptor beta chains below come from one sample, sequenced in a study of T cells in Graves' hyperthyroidism and ophthalmopathy. The investigators amplified TCR beta CDR3 regions from RNA transcripts. The TCR CDR3 first-round RT-PCR relied on the HTBI primer set. TCRdb used MiXCR to reprocess the multiplex PCR reads, holding one entry per CDR3 protein. This table has under 450,000 distinct CDR3 sequences, about 18% appearing once. The specimen was blood. The receptors shown here come from a woman aged 25 to 39 with Graves' hyperthyroidism that later progressed to Graves' ophthalmopathy.

As regards this clonotype: A much larger clone sits a single nucleotide away, making a read error possible. J is TRBJ1-5 and V is TRBV2; a weak D match, TRBD1 (5 bases). Germline CDR1 is SNHLY and CDR2 is FYNNEI. This CDR3 has 15 residues. V lost 4 bases and J 5 bases, leaving 15 bases between the germline ends. The CDR3 loop reads CASSALYRRYQPQHF. CDR3 bases: TGTGCCAGCAGTGCTCTATACAGGAGGTATCAGCCCCAGCATTTT. Full variable domain (remainder filled in from reference TRBV2 and TRBJ1-5): EPEVTQTPSHQVTQMGQEVILRCVPISNHLYFYWYRQILGQKVEFLVSFYNNEISEKSEIFDDQFSVERPDGSNFTLKIRSTKLEDSAMYFCASSALYRRYQPQHFGDGTRLSIL.

At least ten counts were recorded for this clonotype. V gene TRBV30 combines with J gene TRBJ1-2, with D possibly being TRBD1 (6 bases). There are 16 residues in the CDR3. V lost 0 bases and J lost 0, with 14 bases in between. The V gene's germline CDR1 is GTSNPN and CDR2 SVGIG (reference sequence). CDR3 residues: CAWSVQLGHANYGYTF. As DNA, the CDR3 is TGTGCCTGGAGTGTACAATTGGGACACGCTAACTATGGCTACACCTTC.

This clonotype was observed at least ten times. V is TRBV6-1 and J is TRBJ1-1; possible D gene TRBD1, 5 bases. The length of the CDR3 is 16 residues. Trimming stripped 5 bases from V and 0 bases from J, with 16 bases between. Per the germline V gene, CDR1 is MNHNS and CDR2 is SASEGT. This chain's CDR3 is CASSRDRSGLNTEAFF. As DNA, the CDR3 is TGTGCCAGCAGTCGAGACAGATCTGGATTGAACACTGAAGCTTTCTTT.

As for this clonotype: A much larger clonotype is one base distant, so this may be a read error. V and J are TRBV18 and TRBJ2-7; D unresolved. Per the germline V gene, CDR1 is KGHSH and CDR2 is LQKENI. CDR3 length equals 12 residues. CDR3 DNA sequence: TGTGTCAGCTCCTCGGCTGACTACGAGCAGTACTTC. Encoded protein: CVSSSADYEQYF.

In the case of this clonotype: This CDR3 fails to terminate in the conserved phenylalanine or tryptophan, so it likely reflects a read error. V is TRBV20-1 and J is TRBJ1-4, with D unclear. The ends were cut back, 6 bases at V and 4 bases at J, with 15 bases in the middle. Germline V gene sequence: CDR1 DFQATT, CDR2 SNEGSKA (reference sequence). The CDR3 runs 14 residues. CDR3 bases: TGCAGTGCCTCCCCCCCGACGTTTAATGAAAAACTGTTTGTT. Its protein product is CSASPPTFNEKLFV.

J is TRBJ1-1 and V is TRBV20-1; TRBD1 aligns across 8 bases. The J segment lost 0 bases and the V segment lost 6 bases, leaving 9 bases of the junction unmatched. This CDR3 has 15 residues. CDR1 DFQATT and CDR2 SNEGSKA come from the germline V gene (reference sequence). In DNA, the CDR3 is TGCAGTGCCGTCTCTACAGGGGGGATGAACACTGAAGCTTTCTTT. Protein: CSAVSTGGMNTEAFF.